This T cell receptor (beta chain) was identified during a study of T cells in Graves' hyperthyroidism and ophthalmopathy. Study-level information: Specimen type is peripheral blood, collected at initial diagnosis prior to any treatment. Whole-study findings and limits: By a 13 V-J model, ophthalmopathy was set apart from stable hyperthyroidism. Ophthalmopathy, which appeared later, was predicted by the model a median roughly 6.6 months before onset.

This clonotype was found many times. Its antigen is undetermined. CDR3 length equals 16 residues. V trimming: 4 bases; J trimming: 7 bases; junction bases outside the gene matches: 18. Germline loops: CDR1 DFQATT, CDR2 SNEGSKA (reference sequence). The source material, RNA transcripts, was used to amplify TCR beta CDR3 regions. TCR CDR3 underwent first-round RT-PCR with the HTBI primer set. TCRdb passed the multiplex PCR reads through MiXCR, listing each CDR3 protein once. The sample has fewer than 900,000 distinct CDR3 sequences, around 19% seen once. This clonotype was sampled from a woman aged 45-65 years with Graves' hyperthyroidism that later progressed to Graves' ophthalmopathy. The J gene is TRBJ1-2, the V gene TRBV20-1; TRBD1 aligns across 7 bases. Sequenced: blood. The CDR3 sequence is CSATTRTGSTTGGYTF. As DNA, the CDR3 is TGCAGTGCTACCACACGGACAGGCTCAACTACGGGTGGCTACACCTTC.